This T cell receptor beta chain was sequenced for a study of T cell clonality in common variable immunodeficiency. Broader study findings: TCRbeta clonality was increased in CVID versus healthy controls.

Germline V gene sequence: CDR1 MDHEN, CDR2 SYDVKM. The CDR3 runs to 12 residues. Measured with immunoSEQ multiplex PCR; TCRdb has only the in-frame clones, and not every one. The data show approximately 34,000 clones, with none appearing a single time. This clone was counted many times. Its antigen is undetermined. The sequenced fragment ends 3 residues before the CDR3 boundary, so the rest is inferred from the germline J gene. This sequence was found in a person aged 18-70 years in good health. The chain has TRBV28 and TRBJ1-1; 7 bases align to TRBD1. Sequencing used peripheral blood mononuclear cells. CDR3 region: CASSSGQIRAFF. Partial CDR3 DNA: TGTGCCAGCAGTTCGGGACAGATAAGG.